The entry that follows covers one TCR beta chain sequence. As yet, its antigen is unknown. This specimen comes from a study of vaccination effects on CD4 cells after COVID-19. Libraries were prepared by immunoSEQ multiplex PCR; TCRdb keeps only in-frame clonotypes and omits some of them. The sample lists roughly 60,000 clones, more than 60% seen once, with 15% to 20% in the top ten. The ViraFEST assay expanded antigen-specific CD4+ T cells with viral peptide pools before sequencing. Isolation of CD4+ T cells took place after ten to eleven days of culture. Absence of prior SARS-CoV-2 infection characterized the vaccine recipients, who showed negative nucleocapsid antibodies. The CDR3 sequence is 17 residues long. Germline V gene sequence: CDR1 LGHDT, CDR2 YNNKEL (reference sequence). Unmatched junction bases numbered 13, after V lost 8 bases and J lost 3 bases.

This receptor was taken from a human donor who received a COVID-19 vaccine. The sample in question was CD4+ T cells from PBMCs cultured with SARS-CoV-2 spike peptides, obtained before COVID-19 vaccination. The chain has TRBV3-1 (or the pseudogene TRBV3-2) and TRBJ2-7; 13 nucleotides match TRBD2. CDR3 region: CASGLSGTSGTIYEQYF. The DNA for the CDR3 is TGTGCCAGCGGCCTGTCCGGGACTAGCGGGACAATCTACGAGCAGTACTTC.